This T cell receptor beta chain is from a study of cytomegalovirus exposure and HLA in healthy donors (dated 2017 in TCRdb). Regarding the complete study: In an earlier analysis of under 600 of the donors, roughly 300 Gb of sequence data and about 110 million unique TCR beta sequences from 180 million or so T cells were reported. In a later analysis, previously published TCR beta repertoires from several hundred donors were re-analyzed and high-resolution HLA genotyping was added so that TCR occurrence patterns could be studied. All discovery cohort repertoires had been generated on a single sequencing platform. Donor age, sex, ethnicity and CMV serostatus were compiled alongside the repertoire data. Across around 400 genotyped donors of the cohort, an average of roughly 250,000 unique TCR beta nucleotide sequences per donor were sequenced, and 15% to 20% of those sequences were non-productive. An early release covering 550 to 650 HLA-typed donors comprised about 320 gigabases of sequencing data and approximately 80 million unique TCR sequences. A separate validation cohort of about 110 different subjects was used in addition to the roughly 700-subject first cohort. Among the approximately 400 genotyped donors, around 81% belonged to the genetic ancestry cluster associated with self-reported Caucasian donors. HLA typing covered class I and class II loci at four-digit resolution. The later analysis used no new phenotypic data to find candidate immune exposures, relying instead on TCR beta sequences and their occurrence across donors. Typing coverage differed by locus: A, B, C, DRB1 and DQB1 were typed in roughly 629-630 donors, DQA1 in about 560, DPA1 in some 570, and DPB1 in 400 to 480. The study combined high-throughput TCR immunosequencing, statistical association of individual TCRs with disease status, and machine learning to predict cytomegalovirus infection status. Genome-wide SNP genotypes for about 65% of the 666 donors were used in a later genetic analysis, which treated that subset as a discovery cohort. The aim of the study was to test whether cataloging public T cell receptors could identify signatures of past pathogen exposure. The study used immunosequencing to profile the T cell repertoires of approximately 690 subjects and linked those repertoires to cytomegalovirus serostatus. Because of strong linkage in the cohort, four to six DR-DQ haplotypes were treated as single units for association and clustering. An earlier analysis of roughly 580 of the donors used high-throughput TCR beta sequencing to judge whether each TCR beta V gene segment behaved as functional or pseudogenic. The paper's findings and limits, for the study overall: Because the 87-base-pair reads could not distinguish some IMGT-functional V segments, including TRBV6-2 and TRBV6-3, those segments were excluded. A group of highly shared sequence variants was considered likely to be a technical artifact of the sequencing pipeline. V-gene and J-gene trimming of TCR beta chains was associated with a missense DCLRE1C variant in a later genetic analysis, and the association was replicated in an independent cohort. Presence/absence analyses assumed roughly uniform sequencing depth across donors, an assumption that may not hold. A further reported finding was that TCR beta sequences accurately predicted the HLA-A and HLA-B alleles for most subjects in the first cohort. A later analysis found that TCR association rates varied across HLA loci, with DRB1 alleles showing the most associated TCRs and HLA-C alleles the fewest. In a later analysis, several top co-occurrence clusters were reported to appear linked to parvovirus B19, influenza, CMV and Epstein-Barr virus. According to the authors, the approach could potentially be generalized to other disease states and immunological phenotypes. Because counts were too low, 15 or so rarely observed V segments, including chromosome 9 orphons, were excluded from the earlier analysis of under 650 of the donors. Only TCR beta chains were sequenced in this cohort, and the absence of alpha or paired-chain data limited detectable features. The only immune exposure information available for the cohort was CMV serostatus. In vitro tests confirmed that a few of the cytomegalovirus-associated TCR beta chains recognize cytomegalovirus antigens. Because HLA typing was unavailable for some donors at each locus, only the typed subset was used in association tests. In a later analysis, HLA-associated TCR beta chains were found to be more clonally expanded and to have lower generation probabilities than equally common non-associated chains. The classifier was reported to diagnose cytomegalovirus status with high specificity and sensitivity in both the original cohort and the validation cohort. At a false discovery rate of 0.05, a later analysis linked roughly 17,000 TCR beta sequences to specific HLA alleles. While some public TCRs were present in many individuals, most TCR sequences turned up only very rarely across donors. Assigning TCR associations to individual alleles was difficult when HLA alleles, especially DR and DQ, strongly co-occurred. In an earlier analysis of some 640 of the donors, most TCR beta V segments were observed in productive rearrangements about 87% or about 30% of the time, broadly matching IMGT annotations. According to a later analysis, most CMV-associated TCR beta chains appeared to be HLA-restricted, and the HLA associations seemed to be driven largely by CMV exposure. In a later genetic analysis, fewer N-insertions in productive TCRs were reported among donors in an Asian-associated ancestry cluster than the roughly 700-donor mean. Linkage disequilibrium might explain the correlated functional status among segregating V segments, but an unknown experimental factor could not be ruled out. The study listed 150 to 200 TCR beta chains as associated with cytomegalovirus.

Libraries were made using the immunoSEQ multiplex PCR assay. For the multiplex PCR, a mixture combining 60 forward primers for TCR Vbeta segments and 13 reverse primers for TCR Jbeta segments was used. Amplification of the CDR3 region of rearranged TCR beta genes was performed with a multiplex PCR assay on genomic DNA. The amplified TCR beta libraries were sequenced on the Illumina HiSeq System as 87-base-pair reads. Per the original workflow: A later analysis tallied around 80 million unique TCR beta chains across the approximately 670 repertoires, and some 12 million of those chains were shared by two or more donors. A nearest-neighbor algorithm error-corrected the raw reads and collapsed the reads into unique sequences, merging closely related sequences to remove PCR and sequencing errors. Alignment of CDR3 sequences to IMGT reference sequences was used to assign V, D and J gene segments. For a sequence to be retained, at least a six-nucleotide match to both a V gene segment and a J gene segment was required. Rearrangements were classified as productive when the CDR3 lacked stop codons and remained in frame with V and J, and all other rearrangements were classified as non-productive. Following IMGT convention, CDR3 was defined as the stretch from the second conserved V-encoded cysteine up to the conserved J-encoded phenylalanine. The earlier analysis of fewer than 750 of the donors excluded sequences that lacked an unambiguous match to a single V gene segment. In an earlier analysis of some 590 of the donors, V segments were called functional above 56.7% productive rearrangements and were called segregating when the between-donor standard deviation exceeded 5%. A statistical classification framework was developed to diagnose cytomegalovirus status using the catalog of TCR beta chain sequences. In a later analysis, V and J genes were assigned by comparing TCR nucleotide sequences against IMGT/GENE-DB human TR gene sequences. A later analysis assigned CDR3 sequences and most-parsimonious VDJ recombination scenarios with the TCRdist pipeline. In a later analysis, each TCR beta chain was defined by its CDR3 amino acid sequence together with its V-gene family, and reads lacking a unique V-gene family were excluded. In a later analysis, around 650 highly shared, low-generation-probability nucleotide sequences were removed to address suspected cross-contamination and a sequencing artifact. A later analysis calculated a clonal expansion index for each public chain from normalized within-repertoire ranks of inferred template counts. In a later analysis, generation probabilities were computed with a VDJ recombination model fitted to out-of-frame rearrangements, and the resulting probabilities were checked against IGoR. In a later analysis, hypergeometric tests were used to score TCR-TCR, TCR-HLA and TCR-CMV co-occurrence, with a repertoire-size bias correction applied to TCR pairs. To estimate false discovery rates, a later analysis permuted the HLA or CMV assignments 20 times. In a later analysis, co-occurring TCRs were grouped using DBSCAN, and TCRdist sequence similarity was added for clustering within HLA-allele-positive subsets. Repertoires with fewer than 30,000 or more than 120,000 public chains were left out of co-occurrence clustering, as were roughly five repertoires with anomalous nucleotide sharing. In its TCRdb copy, this immuneACCESS table keeps in-frame sequences only and misses some clones. Where compared with another copy, unresolved V genes explain less than half of these, and the others have no known cause. The V and J calls and clone size were taken over from that table, and D and trimming were inferred from the DNA. In this sample the table shows roughly 110,000 clones, around 76% of which occur a single time. Roughly 2.1% of the sample is taken by the ten largest.

The cohort comprised more than 550 healthy bone marrow donors. At the time of sampling, every cohort member was nominally healthy, though immune exposures that went unrecorded were likely present. The donor was CMV seronegative and belonged to the group of more than 300 seronegative cohort members. Each donor provided a peripheral blood sample, and peripheral blood mononuclear cells were used for TCR beta sequencing. Genomic DNA extraction from the blood cell samples was performed with the Qiagen DNeasy Blood Extraction Kit. Many counts were recorded for this clone. What antigen it recognizes has not been identified. No qualities accompany the bases; no much larger clone lies one base away. Based on the germline V gene, the CDR1 and CDR2 sequences are SGHRS and YFSETQ. There are 13 amino acids in the CDR3, from cysteine to phenylalanine inclusive. The only DNA kept is the CDR3, 39 bases in frame from the first base. V is reduced by 4 bases and J by 8 bases, leaving a spacing of 10 bases between them.

This sequence uses TRBV5-1 and TRBJ1-6; matching of 6 bases hints at TRBD1 as the D gene. The sample taken for sequencing was PBMCs. The receptor was derived from a man between 18 and 35 years old in good health and CMV-seronegative. The CDR3 sequence is CASSPDSYSPLHF. The DNA sequence reads TGCGCCAGCAGCCCGGACAGTTATTCACCCCTCCACTTT.